This T cell receptor beta chain was documented in a study of blood T cell repertoires in COVID-19. Study at large: COVID-19 samples from acute and convalescent phases originated in the United States, Italy and Spain. PBMCs, B-cell-depleted T cells, or T cells were the source of the cDNA or gDNA that made up the material.

Authors' data handling: Reference gene primer amplification gave nucleated cell count estimates. Assay used: immunoSEQ multiplex PCR; TCRdb lists only in-frame clones, some missing. V and J calls plus clone size are reproduced from that table; the DNA served to infer D and trimming. The table has over 50,000 clones, roughly 72% seen once. Seattle patients were enrolled during active infection and followed longitudinally. CDR3 length equals 13 residues. Germline loops: CDR1 LNHDA, CDR2 SQIVND (reference sequence). V was clipped by 8 bases and J by 1 base, with 10 bases between them. The sequenced sample consisted of peripheral blood. The genes are TRBV19 and TRBJ2-3, with TRBD1 as a possible D gene (6 bases). This TCR derives from a woman in her 70s with COVID-19, enrolled during active disease. The CDR3 DNA is TGTGCCAGTCAGGACAGACGCACAGATACGCAGTATTTT. Protein product: CASQDRRTDTQYF.